This T cell receptor (beta chain) was captured by sequencing in a study of memory B cells and T cells in multiple sclerosis. Overall study results and limits: Clone-set sizes differed between compartments, so shared clonotype counts needed normalization.

A note on this clone: The antigen is unknown.

The V and J ends lost 4 bases and 9 bases, in that order; junction bases with no gene match: 20. Germline CDR1 and CDR2: SGHNT and YYREEE (reference sequence). This CDR3 comprises 18 residues. Sequenced by immunoSEQ multiplex PCR; TCRdb stores in-frame clones only, minus some. The top ten clones hold around 2.3% of a sample with some 14,000 clones, roughly two thirds of them seen once. Material for sequencing was memory (CD45RO+) CD4+ T cells from blood. The receptor's source is a human donor with multiple sclerosis. The chain employs TRBV5-4 and TRBJ2-4; 9 nucleotides align to TRBD2. The CDR3: CASSKEGGAGGDWGIQYF. The DNA for the CDR3 is TGTGCCAGCAGCAAAGAAGGTGGAGCGGGGGGTGATTGGGGCATTCAGTACTTC.